The source of this TCR beta chain is a study of Ad26.COV2.S vaccination and SARS-CoV-2 variants. On the study more broadly: Participants got Ad26.COV2.S intramuscularly, once or twice 56 days apart.

With respect to this clone: Its cognate antigen is unknown.

Only in-frame clones appear in the TCRdb table, and some are missing; sequencing was by immunoSEQ multiplex PCR. The table lists around 380,000 clones, 88% of them singletons. Study findings and constraints: Whether participants received vaccine or placebo, their non-spike TCR breadth was similar.

CDR3 length equals 16 residues. CDR1 is LGHDT and CDR2 is YNNKEL in the germline V gene (reference sequence). Trimming left V 0 bases short and J 4 bases short, with 15 bases between. Treatment noted: 19 received Ad26.COV2.S at low or high dose, single or two shots; several received placebo; per-sample allocation not given. Sample collection was performed on day 63 after the first vaccine or placebo injection. The sequence came from a person aged 18-60 years who received the Ad26.COV2.S COVID-19 vaccine or a placebo. This specimen was peripheral blood, taken in a trial of Ad26.COV2.S vaccine versus placebo. The chain carries TRBV3-1 (or the pseudogene TRBV3-2) and TRBJ1-1; the D gene is possibly TRBD1 (5 bases). The CDR3 reads CASSQDGGVGGTEAFF. CDR3 in DNA: TGTGCCAGCAGCCAAGATGGAGGGGTTGGAGGCACTGAAGCTTTCTTT.